This T cell receptor (beta chain) was captured in a study of regulatory T cells in long-lasting Graves disease. General study points: The study found lower TCR diversity in persistent Graves' patients than in newly diagnosed ones. Persistent disease favored TRBV28, TRBJ1-2 and TRBJ2-5.

The trim removed 0 bases at V and 4 bases at J, leaving 3 bases unmatched. The CDR3 is 14 amino acids. Per the germline V gene, CDR1 is DFQATT and CDR2 is SNEGSKA (reference sequence). Sample time point: persistent/refractory GD, antithyroid drugs over 5 years with positive TRAb. PBMCs provided the RNA from which the TCR library was made. In building TCR beta libraries, iRepertoire HTBI primers were used together with Arm-PCR of CDR3 regions. MiXCR, run by TCRdb on the multiplex PCR reads, gives a single entry per CDR3 protein. Among 400,000 or so distinct CDR3 sequences listed, roughly 20% were seen once. With regard to this clonotype: The antigen is undetermined.

The sample was peripheral blood mononuclear cells (PBMCs), taken when the disease was refractory, from a patient treated with antithyroid drugs. The V and J genes are TRBV20-1 and TRBJ1-3, with 7 bases that match TRBD1. This receptor was obtained from a female donor with Graves disease. CDR3: CSARDDRVGNTIYF. CDR3 nucleotides: TGCAGTGCTAGAGATGACAGGGTCGGAAACACCATATATTTT.